A selection of T cell receptor beta chains follows, all from one sample in a study of cytomegalovirus exposure and HLA in healthy donors. Sequencing was performed with immunoSEQ multiplex PCR; in TCRdb, only in-frame clones are kept and a portion is missing. The sample contains 40,000 to 55,000 clones, 73% of which appear only once. Sequencing used PBMCs. All receptors come from a man younger than 35 in good health and CMV-seronegative. CDR3s include the opening cysteine and the closing phenylalanine or tryptophan. The order of the fields is clone size, V gene, D gene, J gene, CDR3 DNA, CDR3 protein. A D gene is named only where the DNA matches it firmly. Expanded clones are given a class, and other clones once, few, many or no size at all.

-	TRBV6-6	-	TRBJ1-5	TGTGCCAGCAGGCAAGCGGGCGCGACAAATCAGCCCCAGCATTTT	CASRQAGATNQPQHF
once	TRBV18	TRBD2	TRBJ2-5	TGTGCCAGCCGATCTAGCGGCTACCAAGAGACCCAGTACTTC	CASRSSGYQETQYF
once	TRBV15	-	TRBJ1-1	TGTGCCACCAGGTACGAACGGCCCGGGGCTGAAGCTTTCTTT	CATRYERPGAEAFF
-	TRBV6-1	-	TRBJ2-7	TGTGCCAGCAGTGTCACAGACTACCACTCCTACGAGCAGTACTTC	CASSVTDYHSYEQYF
-	TRBV6-5	TRBD1	TRBJ1-2	TGTGCCAGCAGTTTCATGACAGGGATCTATGGCTACACCTTC	CASSFMTGIYGYTF
-	TRBV9	TRBD2	TRBJ2-7	TGTGCCAGCAGCGCCACGGGACTAGCGGGGTACGAGCAGTACTTC	CASSATGLAGYEQYF
-	TRBV28	TRBD2	TRBJ2-7	TGTGCCAGCAGTTTGAGCGCTAGCGGGAGTTACGAGCAGTACTTC	CASSLSASGSYEQYF
-	TRBV18	TRBD1	TRBJ2-5	TGTGCCAGCTCACCCTGGGACAGACAAGAGACCCAGTACTTC	CASSPWDRQETQYF
-	TRBV18	TRBD1	TRBJ1-5	TGTGCCAGCTCACCGCAGGGGGACAATCAGCCCCAGCATTTT	CASSPQGDNQPQHF
-	TRBV7-9	TRBD1	TRBJ2-3	TGTGCCAGCAGCCCGAATAGGGACAGGGAGACAGATACGCAGTATTTT	CASSPNRDRETDTQYF
-	TRBV6-6	-	TRBJ2-5	TGTGCCAGCAGCCTCGGGAGACCCCAAGAGACCCAGTACTTC	CASSLGRPQETQYF
once	TRBV30	-	TRBJ1-2	TGTGCCTGGGGCGTAGGTGGAGCAGGGCGGTATGGCTACACCTTC	CAWGVGGAGRYGYTF
-	TRBV11-2	TRBD1	TRBJ1-1	TGTGCCAGCAGCGAGACTACAGGGGTGAACACTGAAGCTTTCTTT	CASSETTGVNTEAFF
-	TRBV30	-	TRBJ1-1	TGTGCCTGGAGAGGGCGCAGGGCAAACACTGAAGCTTTCTTT	CAWRGRRANTEAFF
few	TRBV28	-	TRBJ1-5	TGTGCCAGCAGTTTATCAGGGTTTTATACCAATCAGCCCCAGCATTTT	CASSLSGFYTNQPQHF
-	TRBV28	-	TRBJ2-5	TGTGCCAGCAGTTTAGTCAGGGGACAAGAGACCCAGTACTTC	CASSLVRGQETQYF
few	TRBV4-1	-	TRBJ1-5	TGCGCCAGCAGCCAGGACATGAGGCCCCGCTGGCAGCCCCAGCATTTT	CASSQDMRPRWQPQHF
-	TRBV28	-	TRBJ1-1	TGTGCCAGCAGTTTAGAGGTCATGAACACTGAAGCTTTCTTT	CASSLEVMNTEAFF
-	TRBV7-9	TRBD1	TRBJ2-7	TGTGCCAGCAGAACTAACAGGGGACCCTCCTACGAGCAGTACTTC	CASRTNRGPSYEQYF
few	TRBV19	-	TRBJ1-5	TGTGCCAGTAGTATTCATTCAGGGGGCAATCAGCCCCAGCATTTT	CASSIHSGGNQPQHF
-	TRBV7-9	-	TRBJ2-7	TGTGCCAGCAGCTTATTGCAGTCTCCTAGCTCCTACGAGCAGTACTTC	CASSLLQSPSSYEQYF
-	TRBV28	-	TRBJ2-1	TGTGCCAGCAGTTCGGGACTTCCGAATGAGCAGTTCTTC	CASSSGLPNEQFF
-	TRBV29-1	-	TRBJ1-1	TGCAGCGTTGTTAAGGGGGGGTACACTGAAGCTTTCTTT	CSVVKGGYTEAFF
once	TRBV25-1	-	TRBJ1-1	TGTGCCAGCAGTGGTCGGAGGAACACTGAAGCTTTCTTT	CASSGRRNTEAFF
few	TRBV30	TRBD2	TRBJ2-2	TGTGCCTGGAGTACCTCACGGAGCGGGAGGTACACCGGGGAGCTGTTTTTT	CAWSTSRSGRYTGELFF
few	TRBV28	-	TRBJ1-5	TGTGCCCTGGAGGCTTATAGCAATCAGCCCCAGCATTTT	CALEAYSNQPQHF
-	TRBV7-7	-	TRBJ2-5	TGTGCTAGCAGCTGGGGACTTTTGGGGTCAGAGACCCAGTACTTC	CASSWGLLGSETQYF
few	TRBV27	-	TRBJ2-1	TGTGCCAGCAGTTTAAACCGGGGCAATGAGCAGTTCTTC	CASSLNRGNEQFF
few	TRBV14	-	TRBJ2-1	TGTGCCAGCAGCCAACCCGACAGGAACAATGAGCAGTTCTTC	CASSQPDRNNEQFF
-	TRBV15	TRBD2	TRBJ2-5	TGTGCCACCAGAACCTGGGAGGGGCAAGAGACCCAGTACTTC	CATRTWEGQETQYF
few	TRBV6-5	TRBD2	TRBJ2-1	TGTGCCAGCAGAGGACTAGCTGGCAATGAGCAGTTCTTC	CASRGLAGNEQFF
-	TRBV29-1	-	TRBJ2-1	TGCAGCGTTGGGTGGGGCCTCAATGAGCAGTTCTTC	CSVGWGLNEQFF
-	TRBV7-2	-	TRBJ2-7	TGTGCCAGCAGCTTAGATAGCGGAAGGGGCACCTACGAGCAGTACTTC	CASSLDSGRGTYEQYF
-	TRBV4-1	-	TRBJ1-5	TGCGCCAGCAGCCGTCTCCAGGGGATTCAGCCCCAGCATTTT	CASSRLQGIQPQHF
-	TRBV7-6	TRBD1	TRBJ2-7	TGTGCCAGCAGCCTCGAGACAGGGGCCTACGAGCAGTACTTC	CASSLETGAYEQYF
-	TRBV9	-	TRBJ1-6	TGTGCCAGCAGCGTAGGCGAGGCCTTTTCACCCCTCCACTTT	CASSVGEAFSPLHF
once	TRBV11-2	-	TRBJ2-4	TGTGCCAGCAGCTTAGCGGACTTCGCCATTCAGTACTTC	CASSLADFAIQYF
-	TRBV7-7	TRBD1	TRBJ2-5	TGTGCTAGCAGCTCCGGACAGGGCGGATTGGAGACCCAGTACTTC	CASSSGQGGLETQYF
-	TRBV10-3	TRBD2	TRBJ2-5	TGTGCCATCAGCGGGGGGGAGACCCAGTACTTC	CAISGGETQYF
-	TRBV5-1	-	TRBJ1-2	TGCGCCAGCAGCTTCACTGGGGCTTTCGACTATGGCTACACCTTC	CASSFTGAFDYGYTF
-	TRBV5-6	TRBD1	TRBJ1-2	TGTGCCAGCTGCCCCTGGACAGGCCGTTTAACGACAGCTAACTATGGCTACACCTTC	CASCPWTGRLTTANYGYTF
few	TRBV6-5	TRBD2	TRBJ2-7	TGTGCCAGCAGTTCCGCCCGGGTAGCGGGAGCCGAGCAGTACTTC	CASSSARVAGAEQYF
-	TRBV7-6	TRBD1	TRBJ2-7	TGTGCCAGCAGCTTAGTCCCCGGGACAGGGGGCAGGGGCGAGCAGTACTTC	CASSLVPGTGGRGEQYF
-	TRBV7-2	-	TRBJ2-7	TGTGCCAGCAGCGCACAGGGCCGGGACGAGCAGTACTTC	CASSAQGRDEQYF
-	TRBV4-3	TRBD2	TRBJ2-4	TGCGCCAGCAGCCAAGGGATCACTAGCGGGAGTCCTGGAAACATTCAGTACTTC	CASSQGITSGSPGNIQYF
-	TRBV7-9	-	TRBJ2-5	TGTGCCAGCAGCTCCCGTCCGAGCGAAGAGACCCAGTACTTC	CASSSRPSEETQYF
-	TRBV6-1	-	TRBJ2-7	TGTGCCAGCAGTGGGACAGGAGGGTCCTACGAGCAGTACTTC	CASSGTGGSYEQYF
-	TRBV2	TRBD1	TRBJ2-2	TGTGCCAGCAGTCCACAGGGGATAAACACCGGGGAGCTGTTTTTT	CASSPQGINTGELFF
-	TRBV25-1	-	TRBJ2-4	TGTGCCAGCAGTGAATTCGGACGCGGGGTAAACATTCAGTACTTC	CASSEFGRGVNIQYF
-	TRBV30	-	TRBJ2-2	TGTGCCTGGAGTCTAGAACGTGCCACCGGGGAGCTGTTTTTT	CAWSLERATGELFF
-	TRBV4-3	TRBD2	TRBJ2-5	TGCGCCAGCAGCCAAGTAGCGGGGAGGAGTGAGACCCAGTACTTC	CASSQVAGRSETQYF
-	TRBV7-8	-	TRBJ1-6	TGTGCCAGCAGACAACAGCGCGGGTTTAATTCACCCCTCCACTTT	CASRQQRGFNSPLHF